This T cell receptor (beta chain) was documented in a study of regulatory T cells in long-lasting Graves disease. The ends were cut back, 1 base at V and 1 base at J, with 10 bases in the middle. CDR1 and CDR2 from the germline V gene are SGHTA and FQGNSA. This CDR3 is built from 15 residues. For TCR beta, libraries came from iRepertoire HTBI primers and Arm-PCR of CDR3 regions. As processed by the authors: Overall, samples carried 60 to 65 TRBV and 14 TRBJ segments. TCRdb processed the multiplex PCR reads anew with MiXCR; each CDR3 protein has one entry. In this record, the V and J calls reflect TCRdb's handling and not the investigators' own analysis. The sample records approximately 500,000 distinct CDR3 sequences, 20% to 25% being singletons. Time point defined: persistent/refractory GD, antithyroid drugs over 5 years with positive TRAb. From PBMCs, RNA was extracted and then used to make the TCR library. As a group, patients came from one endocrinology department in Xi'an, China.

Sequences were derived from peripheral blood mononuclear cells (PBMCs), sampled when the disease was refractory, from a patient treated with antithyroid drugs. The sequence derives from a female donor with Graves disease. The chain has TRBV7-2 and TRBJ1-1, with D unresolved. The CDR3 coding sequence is TGTGCCAGCAGCTTAGGGGGTTGGGGGAACACTGAAGCTTTCTTT. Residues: CASSLGGWGNTEAFF.